The 7 T cell receptor beta chains below all came from one sample that was sequenced in a study of T cell repertoires in cytomegalovirus infection. The antigens these receptors bind are not known. TCRdb re-called the reads through MiXCR, storing one row per CDR3 protein. The data contain around 770,000 distinct CDR3 sequences, about 28% of them singletons. Source: cultured CD8+ T cells from PBMCs, taken from culture after CMV antigen stimulation. The origin of the receptors is a human donor in good health (CMV status not recorded). Some clones in this sample may be carry-over from other donors' samples.

The chain joins TRBV3-1 to TRBJ2-7, with D hard to call. The V and J ends lost 4 bases and 3 bases respectively, with 22 bases between them. The CDR3 loop spans 17 amino acids. Germline assignment: CDR1 LGHDT and CDR2 YNNKEL (reference sequence). CDR3 region: CASSLEPSKALHYEQYF. The CDR3 region has the DNA TGTGCCAGCAGCCTAGAACCTTCGAAAGCTCTCCACTACGAGCAGTACTTC.

This clonotype has a handful of counts. This chain uses TRBV19 with TRBJ1-1; D is undetermined. Trimming left V 7 bases short and J 2 bases short, with 14 bases between. CDR3 length: 14 residues. Germline lookup yields CDR1 LNHDA and CDR2 SQIVND (reference sequence). The CDR3, as DNA: TGTGCCAGTATGGTCGAGGCACTAAACACTGAAGCTTTCTTT. This encodes CASMVEALNTEAFF.

In its sample, this clonotype was seen many times. The rearrangement joins TRBV7-6 to TRBJ2-1, with 11 bases matching TRBD1. Germline CDR1 reads SGHVS; CDR2 reads FNYEAQ. V was clipped by 8 bases and J by 9 bases; unmatched bases: 21. The CDR3 totals 18 residues. The CDR3 DNA follows: TGTGCCAGCGGAACCCCCCCCGGGGGTTGGGGACAGGGGGGTGAGCAGTTCTTC. This sequence encodes CASGTPPGGWGQGGEQFF.

This sequence joins TRBV20-1 and TRBJ2-3, with D tentatively TRBD1 or TRBD2 (5 bases each). Germline-derived CDR1 and CDR2 are DFQATT and SNEGSKA (reference sequence). The CDR3 is made up of 12 amino acids. Deletions cut 5 bases from V and 5 bases from J, with 11 bases between. In DNA form, the CDR3 reads TGCAGTGCTTGGGGGTCGGAAGATACGCAGTATTTT. This sequence encodes CSAWGSEDTQYF.

The rearrangement joins TRBV19 to TRBJ2-5; possible D gene TRBD2, 7 bases. Germline-derived CDR1 and CDR2 are LNHDA and SQIVND (reference sequence). The CDR3 consists of 17 residues. The V gene lost 8 bases and the J gene lost 0 bases, with 22 bases spanning the gap. The CDR3 nucleotides read TGTGCCAGTGATTGGAGGCGGGGGCCGCACGACCAAGAGACCCAGTACTTC. Translation gives CASDWRRGPHDQETQYF.

The chain carries TRBV6-8 and TRBJ2-1; tentatively, D is TRBD2 (6 bases). The CDR3 spans 15 residues. V was pared by 6 bases and J by 8 bases, with 20 bases between. The V gene's germline CDR1 is MNHGY and CDR2 SAAAGT. CDR3 DNA: TGTGCCAGCAGCCTCCTTGGGACTCCTGGGGATGAGCAGTTCTTC. Translating gives CASSLLGTPGDEQFF.

This clonotype was found many times. CDR3 sequence reads: CASSQRLAGVAPNTGELFF. CDR3 DNA sequence: TGTGCCAGCAGCCAACGACTAGCGGGGGTAGCTCCGAACACCGGGGAGCTGTTTTTT. J is TRBJ2-2 and V is TRBV7-8; 12 bases map to TRBD2. The CDR3 is made up of 19 amino acids. V shed 5 bases, J shed 0 bases, and the junction held 10 bases outside the gene matches. Per the germline V gene, CDR1 is SGHVS and CDR2 is FQNEAQ.